The next 18 T cell receptor beta chains were all read from a single sample in a study of monozygotic twins with inflammatory bowel disease. With the 5' RACE reads reprocessed, TCRdb shows one record per CDR3 protein and no DNA. The sample includes about 150,000 distinct CDR3 sequences. Sequencing was done on a sample of blood. Receptor source: a human donor with ulcerative colitis or Crohn's disease, or a healthy co-twin of an affected twin (not recorded which).

This chain connects TRBV7-3 to TRBJ2-3. The length of the CDR3 is 12 residues. Germline V gene sequence: CDR1 SGHTA, CDR2 FQGTGA. The CDR3 reads CASSATADTQYF.

The CDR3 protein is CASSTWTSGRELFF. The chain links TRBV27 to TRBJ2-1; TCRdb's assignment of TRBD2 cannot be checked, as there is no DNA. This CDR3 contains 14 residues. Germline V gene lookup returns CDR1 MNHEY and CDR2 SMNVEV (reference sequence).

The genes are TRBV18 and TRBJ2-4. Per the germline V gene, CDR1 is KGHSH and CDR2 is LQKENI. The CDR3 is 15 residues long. The chain's CDR3 is CASSPPRTQENIQYF.

The chain has TRBV28 and TRBJ1-3. Germline V lookup: CDR1 MDHEN, CDR2 SYDVKM. This CDR3 spans 12 amino acids. CDR3 sequence: CASRYQGNTIYF. The variable domain in full, with the rest retrieved from reference TRBV28 and TRBJ1-3, is DVKVTQSSRYLVKRTGEKVFLECVQDMDHENMFWYRQDPGLGLRLIYFSYDVKMKEKGDIPEGYSVSREKKERFSLILESASTNQTSMYLCASRYQGNTIYFGEGSWLTVV.

The rearrangement links TRBV5-1 to TRBJ2-4; TCRdb calls TRBD2, which cannot be checked without DNA. Germline CDR1 and CDR2: SGHRS and YFSETQ. CDR3 size: 17 residues. The CDR3 reads CASSLELREGPKNIQYF.

The chain carries TRBV5-4 and TRBJ2-5; the TRBD1 assignment by TCRdb is unverifiable without DNA. Germline V CDR1 and CDR2: SGHNT, YYREEE (reference sequence). The CDR3 has 15 amino acids. The CDR3 spells CASSSTGLVRETQYF. The full variable domain, its missing parts supplied by reference TRBV5-4 and TRBJ2-5, is ETGVTQSPTHLIKTRGQQVTLRCSSQSGHNTVSWYQQALGQGPQFIFQYYREEENGRGNFPPRFSGLQFPNYSSELNVNALELDDSALYLCASSSTGLVRETQYFGPGTRLLVL.

This chain uses TRBV6-2 or TRBV6-3 with TRBJ1-5; TCRdb indicates TRBD1, and absent DNA this call remains unverified. CDR1 and CDR2 (germline): MNHEY, SVGEGT. The length of the CDR3 is 17 residues. CDR3 sequence reads: CASSGSPAGFSNQPQHF.

The chain is built from TRBV5-1 and TRBJ2-7. The CDR3 is 15 amino acids. Germline CDR1 is SGHRS and CDR2 is YFSETQ. CDR3 sequence: CASSLYTAETYEQYF.

The chain carries TRBV12-3 or TRBV12-4 and TRBJ2-7; TCRdb's D call, TRBD1, is unchecked because there is no DNA. The CDR3 runs to 15 residues. The CDR3 spells CASSPTGTSAYEQYF.

The V gene is TRBV7-2, the J gene TRBJ1-5. This CDR3 contains 14 residues. Per germline, CDR1 SGHTA and CDR2 FQGNSA. The CDR3 loop is CASSYVGNNQPQHF.

The chain employs TRBV7-9 and TRBJ2-7; no DNA is available, so the TRBD1 call from TCRdb remains unchecked. Per germline, CDR1 SEHNR and CDR2 FQNEAQ (reference sequence). The CDR3 consists of 15 residues. The CDR3 sequence is CASSPRQGINYEQYF.

This chain links TRBV11-2 with TRBJ2-5; lacking DNA, the TRBD2 call made by TCRdb goes unchecked. Germline loops: CDR1 SGHAT, CDR2 FQNNGV. The CDR3 is 15 amino acids. CDR3 amino acids: CASSLLAGEQETQYF.

The chain is built from TRBV10-3 and TRBJ1-6; TCRdb's D gene call, TRBD1, goes unchecked for lack of DNA. The germline V gene has CDR1 ENHRY and CDR2 SYGVKD. This CDR3 has 16 amino acids. This CDR3 is CAISESTRTGTSPLHF.

The V and J genes are TRBV5-4 and TRBJ2-2; TCRdb names TRBD2, which stays unverified in the absence of DNA. The germline gives CDR1 SGHNT, CDR2 YYREEE (reference sequence). This CDR3 comprises 17 residues. The chain's CDR3 is CASSLDDSGINTGELFF. Complete variable domain (other parts from reference TRBV5-4 and TRBJ2-2): ETGVTQSPTHLIKTRGQQVTLRCSSQSGHNTVSWYQQALGQGPQFIFQYYREEENGRGNFPPRFSGLQFPNYSSELNVNALELDDSALYLCASSLDDSGINTGELFFGEGSRLTVL.

V and J are TRBV18 and TRBJ2-1; TCRdb selects TRBD2, and the lack of DNA leaves this call unchecked. The CDR3 is 15 amino acids. Germline CDR1 and CDR2: KGHSH and LQKENI. CDR3 loop: CASSLLAGDYNEQFF.

This chain uses TRBV5-1 with TRBJ1-3; no DNA is available, so the TRBD1 call from TCRdb remains unchecked. Looked up from germline, CDR1 is SGHRS and CDR2 is YFSETQ. The CDR3 is 17 residues long. The CDR3 is CASSPGTGGASGNTIYF.

This chain links TRBV10-3 with TRBJ2-7; as DNA is missing, the TRBD2 call by TCRdb cannot be tested. The CDR3 is 15 residues long. Germline CDR1 ENHRY, CDR2 SYGVKD. The chain's CDR3 is CAIRGELGLTYEQYF.

The genes are TRBV6-5 and TRBJ2-2; TCRdb selects TRBD1, and the lack of DNA leaves this call unchecked. The CDR3 extends over 13 amino acids. Germline CDR1 MNHEY, CDR2 SVGAGI. The CDR3 spells CASSYSPVRELFF.